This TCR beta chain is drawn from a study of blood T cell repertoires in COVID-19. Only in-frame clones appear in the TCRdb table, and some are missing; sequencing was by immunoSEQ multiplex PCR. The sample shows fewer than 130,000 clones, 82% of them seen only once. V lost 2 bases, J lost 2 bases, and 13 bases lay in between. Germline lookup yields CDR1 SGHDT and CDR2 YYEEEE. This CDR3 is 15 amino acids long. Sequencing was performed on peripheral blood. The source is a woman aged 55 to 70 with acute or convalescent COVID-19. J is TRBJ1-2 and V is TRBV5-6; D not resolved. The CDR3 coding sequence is TGTGCCAGCAGCTTCGGGAGGGTCACCAACTATGGCTACACCTTC. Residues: CASSFGRVTNYGYTF.